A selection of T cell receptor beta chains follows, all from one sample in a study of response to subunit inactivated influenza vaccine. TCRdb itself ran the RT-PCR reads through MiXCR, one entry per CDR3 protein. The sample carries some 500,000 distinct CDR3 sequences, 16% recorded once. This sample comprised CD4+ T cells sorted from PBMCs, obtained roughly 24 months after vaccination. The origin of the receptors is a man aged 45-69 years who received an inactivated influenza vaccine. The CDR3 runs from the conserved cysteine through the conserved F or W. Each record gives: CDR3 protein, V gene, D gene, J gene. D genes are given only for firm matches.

CDR3aa: CASSVGQGEDEQFF; v_gene: TRBV7-9; d_gene: TRBD1; j_gene: TRBJ2-1
CDR3aa: CASSKQGAYYSYEQYF; v_gene: TRBV27; d_gene: TRBD1; j_gene: TRBJ2-7
CDR3aa: CASSLEEMGLQPQHF; v_gene: TRBV12-3/TRBV12-4; d_gene: -; j_gene: TRBJ1-5
CDR3aa: CASSSGTSGSSTDTQYF; v_gene: TRBV5-4; d_gene: TRBD2; j_gene: TRBJ2-3
CDR3aa: CASSSPGRSSYEQYF; v_gene: TRBV27; d_gene: -; j_gene: TRBJ2-7
CDR3aa: CASSFGGAGDTQYF; v_gene: TRBV12-3/TRBV12-4; d_gene: TRBD2; j_gene: TRBJ2-3
CDR3aa: CASSLTGGPYSNQPQHF; v_gene: TRBV7-8; d_gene: -; j_gene: TRBJ1-5
CDR3aa: CASWGKSSGANVLTF; v_gene: TRBV28; d_gene: -; j_gene: TRBJ2-6
CDR3aa: CASSQNAQGREKLFF; v_gene: TRBV6-1; d_gene: -; j_gene: TRBJ1-4
CDR3aa: CSATLWGATYNEQFF; v_gene: TRBV20-1; d_gene: -; j_gene: TRBJ2-1
CDR3aa: CASSVGGGRDGYTF; v_gene: TRBV10-2; d_gene: -; j_gene: TRBJ1-2
CDR3aa: CSVTTGIYAGELFF; v_gene: TRBV29-1; d_gene: -; j_gene: TRBJ2-2
CDR3aa: CASSYSSGSETQYF; v_gene: TRBV6-5; d_gene: -; j_gene: TRBJ2-5
CDR3aa: CASSQPMGNEQFF; v_gene: TRBV14; d_gene: -; j_gene: TRBJ2-1
CDR3aa: CASSRLAGENYEQYF; v_gene: TRBV6-1; d_gene: TRBD2; j_gene: TRBJ2-7
CDR3aa: CASSSTSTGLRTEAFF; v_gene: TRBV12-3/TRBV12-4; d_gene: -; j_gene: TRBJ1-1
CDR3aa: CASSEGHSNQPQHF; v_gene: TRBV7-2; d_gene: -; j_gene: TRBJ1-5
CDR3aa: CSARPHRGPEGYTF; v_gene: TRBV20-1; d_gene: TRBD1; j_gene: TRBJ1-2
CDR3aa: CASSSGTSGGHEQFF; v_gene: TRBV11-3; d_gene: TRBD2; j_gene: TRBJ2-1
CDR3aa: CSARDLRGLNTEAFF; v_gene: TRBV20-1; d_gene: -; j_gene: TRBJ1-1
CDR3aa: CASMLGLARNTDTQYF; v_gene: TRBV12-3/TRBV12-4; d_gene: -; j_gene: TRBJ2-3
CDR3aa: CASSSSGGARSSYNEQFF; v_gene: TRBV12-3/TRBV12-4; d_gene: TRBD2; j_gene: TRBJ2-1
CDR3aa: CASSNSGTSGSTQYF; v_gene: TRBV19; d_gene: TRBD2; j_gene: TRBJ2-5
CDR3aa: CASSQDYGNEQFF; v_gene: TRBV2; d_gene: -; j_gene: TRBJ2-1
CDR3aa: CATKAGNQETQYF; v_gene: TRBV14; d_gene: TRBD2; j_gene: TRBJ2-5
CDR3aa: CAISRGQGAQEQYF; v_gene: TRBV10-3; d_gene: TRBD1; j_gene: TRBJ2-7
CDR3aa: CASSHGRSWPYEQYF; v_gene: TRBV12-3/TRBV12-4; d_gene: -; j_gene: TRBJ2-7
CDR3aa: CASSTGQLLGDNEQFF; v_gene: TRBV2; d_gene: -; j_gene: TRBJ2-1
CDR3aa: CSALGVSSTDTQYF; v_gene: TRBV20-1; d_gene: -; j_gene: TRBJ2-3
CDR3aa: CASSKENRAYGYTF; v_gene: TRBV7-2; d_gene: -; j_gene: TRBJ1-2
CDR3aa: CASSQDQQQGTSSYEQYF; v_gene: TRBV3-1; d_gene: -; j_gene: TRBJ2-7
CDR3aa: CASSFNIAGGIYNEQFF; v_gene: TRBV3-1; d_gene: TRBD2; j_gene: TRBJ2-1
CDR3aa: CASSPQDNYGYTF; v_gene: TRBV9; d_gene: -; j_gene: TRBJ1-2
CDR3aa: CASRTTGSYEQYF; v_gene: TRBV6-2/TRBV6-3; d_gene: TRBD1; j_gene: TRBJ2-7
CDR3aa: CSARLGYYEQYF; v_gene: TRBV20-1; d_gene: -; j_gene: TRBJ2-7
CDR3aa: CASSSQGGVEQFF; v_gene: TRBV7-2; d_gene: -; j_gene: TRBJ2-1
CDR3aa: CASRGGSGTSYNEQFF; v_gene: TRBV19; d_gene: -; j_gene: TRBJ2-1
CDR3aa: CASSLAGTRVPDTQYF; v_gene: TRBV7-6; d_gene: TRBD2; j_gene: TRBJ2-3
CDR3aa: CSGTGTGGRYEQYF; v_gene: TRBV29-1; d_gene: TRBD1; j_gene: TRBJ2-7
CDR3aa: CACSPGLLAGELFF; v_gene: TRBV11-2; d_gene: -; j_gene: TRBJ2-2
CDR3aa: CSARVAQPTDTQYF; v_gene: TRBV20-1; d_gene: -; j_gene: TRBJ2-3
CDR3aa: CASSKGGNEKLFF; v_gene: TRBV14; d_gene: -; j_gene: TRBJ1-4
CDR3aa: CASSLAVGSSYNEQFF; v_gene: TRBV5-5; d_gene: -; j_gene: TRBJ2-1
CDR3aa: CASSYGLAGTYEQFF; v_gene: TRBV28; d_gene: TRBD2; j_gene: TRBJ2-1
CDR3aa: CASSLPSGREDTGELFF; v_gene: TRBV28; d_gene: TRBD2; j_gene: TRBJ2-2
CDR3aa: CASSYLAASTDTQYF; v_gene: TRBV6-5; d_gene: -; j_gene: TRBJ2-3
CDR3aa: CASSSSTGGPREQFF; v_gene: TRBV5-1; d_gene: TRBD2; j_gene: TRBJ2-1
CDR3aa: CASSLLNQDTQYF; v_gene: TRBV7-2; d_gene: -; j_gene: TRBJ2-3
CDR3aa: CASSPQNEKLFF; v_gene: TRBV4-2; d_gene: -; j_gene: TRBJ1-4
CDR3aa: CASSQSPKETQYF; v_gene: TRBV3-1; d_gene: -; j_gene: TRBJ2-5
CDR3aa: CASSLGRGPNTEAFF; v_gene: TRBV6-1; d_gene: -; j_gene: TRBJ1-1
CDR3aa: CASSLEGGRMNIQYF; v_gene: TRBV12-3/TRBV12-4; d_gene: -; j_gene: TRBJ2-4
CDR3aa: CASSEELAGVGTQYF; v_gene: TRBV2; d_gene: TRBD2; j_gene: TRBJ2-3
CDR3aa: CASSHGREKVCLVTSTDTQYF; v_gene: TRBV23-1; d_gene: -; j_gene: TRBJ2-3
CDR3aa: CASSSTWDSFYEQYF; v_gene: TRBV5-6; d_gene: TRBD1; j_gene: TRBJ2-7